One sample yielded the 2 T cell receptor beta chains listed below, sequenced in a study of cytomegalovirus exposure and HLA in healthy donors (dated by TCRdb to 2015 to 2018). Library prep was done by the immunoSEQ multiplex PCR assay. A mixture of 60 forward primers for TCR Vbeta segments and 13 reverse primers for TCR Jbeta segments was used in the multiplex PCR. Imported from immuneACCESS, the table was reduced by TCRdb to in-frame sequences with V and J called. These copies leave out some clones; in studies compared against another copy, an unresolved V gene accounts for under half, and the cause of the remainder is not known. This sample has 100,000 to 150,000 clones in its table, and about 80% of those were observed once. The ten largest make up over 2.5% of the sample. Material for sequencing was PBMCs. Receptor source: a male donor in good health and CMV-seronegative.

The chain uses TRBV27 and TRBJ2-1; D possibly corresponds to TRBD2 (5 bases). Germline assignment: CDR1 MNHEY and CDR2 SMNVEV (reference sequence). This CDR3 region has 15 residues. The V end lost 2 bases, the J end lost 8 bases, and 16 bases lay between the germline ends. CDR3 residues: CASSLVFPKADEQFF. The CDR3, as DNA: TGTGCCAGCAGTTTAGTCTTTCCCAAAGCGGATGAGCAGTTCTTC.

The J gene is TRBJ1-4, the V gene TRBV7-2, with D possibly TRBD1 on 6 matching bases. V lost 1 base to trimming and J lost 8 bases, with 14 bases between them. This CDR3 has 15 amino acids. Germline-derived CDR1 and CDR2 are SGHTA and FQGNSA. CDR3 bases: TGTGCCAGCAGCTTAGATGGTCAGGGGTACGAAAAACTGTTTTTT. Translated, it gives CASSLDGQGYEKLFF.